The T cell receptor beta chain described here comes from a study of blood T cell repertoires in COVID-19. Whole-study context: COVID-19 samples collected from the United States, Italy and Spain covered acute and convalescent phases. The cDNA or gDNA used as material had been derived from T cells, B-cell-depleted T cells, or PBMCs.

Per the original data handling: Amplification with reference gene primers provided the estimates of nucleated cell counts. Profiled with immunoSEQ multiplex PCR; TCRdb holds only in-frame clones, not every one. The V and J calls and clone size come from that table; D and trimming were worked out from the DNA. This table holds some 270,000 clones, roughly 86% found once. Germline-derived CDR1 and CDR2 are LNHDA and SQIVND (reference sequence). V was clipped by 1 base and J by 3 bases, with 9 bases between them. The CDR3 extends over 14 amino acids. Sequencing was carried out using peripheral blood. V gene TRBV19 combines with J gene TRBJ1-2; perhaps TRBD1 as D (6 bases). The TCR sequence derives from a woman aged 55-69 years who had recovered from COVID-19. This chain's CDR3 is CASSIGSGDYGYTF. The DNA for the CDR3 is TGTGCCAGTAGTATAGGCTCAGGGGACTATGGCTACACCTTC.